This TCR beta chain was documented in a study of T-cell reconstitution after alpha-beta-depleted transplantation in children. Study findings and constraints: T cells produced anew were the main source of T-cell counts and diversity one year after transplant. Expanded graft clones numbering several hundred reportedly gave rise to alpha-beta T cells about two months after transplant. TCRbeta diversity was high at day 60 in some patients (a result of surviving recipient T cells and thymic progenitors).

In its sample, this clonotype was seen a few times. What it recognizes is unknown. Looked up from germline, CDR1 is KGHDR and CDR2 is SFDVKD. V was trimmed by 3 bases and J by 2 bases, leaving 10 bases between them. CDR3 length equals 14 residues. Preparation of the TCRbeta library used unique molecular identifiers. MiXCR, run by TCRdb on the PCR reads, gives a single entry per CDR3 protein. The table lists under 750,000 distinct CDR3 sequences, about 23% of them singletons. The material sequenced was PBMCs, mostly from graft donor cells, taken 360 days after TCRalphabeta/CD19-depleted stem cell transplant. The clonotype originates from a boy younger than two who had a stem cell transplant for acute myeloid leukemia, so the T cells may come from the graft donor. V and J are TRBV24-1 and TRBJ2-7, with D uncertain. This CDR3 reads CATSDPSDPYEQYF. The CDR3 bases are TGTGCCACCAGTGATCCCTCGGACCCCTACGAGCAGTACTTC.